The subject of this entry is one T cell receptor beta chain. These data are taken from a study of blood T cell repertoires in COVID-19. Profiled with immunoSEQ multiplex PCR; TCRdb holds only in-frame clones, not every one. Of some 66,000 clones listed, approximately 91% are singletons. V gave up 2 bases and J gave up 4 bases, with 20 bases separating them. The CDR3 has 17 amino acids. Germline V CDR1 and CDR2: KGHSH, LQKENI. This TCR was recovered from a human donor in a cohort sampled during active COVID-19. J is TRBJ1-1 and V is TRBV18; tentatively, D is TRBD1 (6 bases). The sample was peripheral blood. CDR3 protein: CASSPTGQDAGGTEAFF. As DNA, the CDR3 is TGTGCCAGCTCACCAACGGGACAAGACGCGGGGGGCACTGAAGCTTTCTTT.